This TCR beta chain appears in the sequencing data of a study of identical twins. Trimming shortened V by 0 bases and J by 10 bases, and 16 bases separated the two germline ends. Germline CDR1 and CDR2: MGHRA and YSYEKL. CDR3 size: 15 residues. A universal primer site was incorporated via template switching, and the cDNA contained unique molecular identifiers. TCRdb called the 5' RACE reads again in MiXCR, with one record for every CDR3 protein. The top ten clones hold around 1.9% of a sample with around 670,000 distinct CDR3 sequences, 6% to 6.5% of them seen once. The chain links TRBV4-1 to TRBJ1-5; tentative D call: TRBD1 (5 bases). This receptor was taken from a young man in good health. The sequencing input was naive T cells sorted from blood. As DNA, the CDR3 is TGCGCCAGCAGCCAAGAATGGGGGTGGGGGGTTCCCCAGCATTTT. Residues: CASSQEWGWGVPQHF.